The 5 T cell receptor beta chains below all came from one sample that was sequenced in a study of spatial heterogeneity in lung cancer. A single record per CDR3 protein comes from TCRdb applying MiXCR to the 5' RACE reads. The repertoire holds about 50,000 distinct CDR3 sequences, about 7.4% seen once, with about 13% in the top ten. Documented time point: sample taken at primary tumor resection. Extraction of whole RNA from tumor, nontumor lung or frozen PBMC preceded unsorted sequencing. Source: PBMCs, taken at surgery. Source of these receptors: a female donor with early-stage non-small cell lung cancer.

The chain recombines TRBV7-2 with TRBJ2-2; 8 bases are a match to TRBD2. Germline CDR1 SGHTA, CDR2 FQGNSA. The CDR3 runs to 17 residues. After removal of 3 bases from V and 1 base from J, the junction contained 7 bases not matched to a gene. CDR3 region: CASSFTSGALNTGELFF. In nucleotides, the CDR3 is TGTGCCAGCAGCTTCACTAGCGGAGCCTTGAACACCGGGGAGCTGTTTTTT.

As to this clonotype: One end of the junction does not line up with germline, which may come from a read error. The V call is TRBV7-2, the J call TRBJ2-7; possible D gene TRBD2, 5 bases. CDR1 is SGHTA, CDR2 FQGNSA, per germline. This CDR3 is 13 amino acids long. CDR3 sequence reads: CASSLVRWAGMAF. Written as DNA, the CDR3 is TGTGCCAGCAGCTTAGTAAGGTGGGCCGGGATGGCCTTC.

The CDR3 reads CASSPSGGASEQFF. The DNA of the CDR3 is TGTGCCAGCTCACCGAGCGGGGGGGCCTCTGAGCAGTTCTTC. The V and J genes are TRBV18 and TRBJ2-1; 10 bases are shared with TRBD2. CDR3 length: 14 amino acids. Per the germline V gene, CDR1 is KGHSH and CDR2 is LQKENI. V lost 3 bases and J lost 9; bases outside the gene matches: 5.

This clonotype was seen ten or more times. The V and J genes are TRBV7-8 and TRBJ2-1, with D possibly being TRBD2 (6 bases). With 6 bases removed from V and 0 bases from J, the gap between germline ends came to 12 bases. The germline V gene has CDR1 SGHVS and CDR2 FQNEAQ. This CDR3 contains 15 residues. CDR3 protein: CASRGGDRSYNEQFF. Here the CDR3 DNA reads TGTGCCAGCAGGGGCGGGGACCGCTCCTACAATGAGCAGTTCTTC.

V and J are TRBV18 and TRBJ1-1; 10 nucleotides match TRBD1. The CDR3 extends over 16 amino acids. Germline-derived CDR1 and CDR2 are KGHSH and LQKENI. J gave up 4 bases and V 6 bases, and 11 bases lay outside the gene matches. CDR3 sequence (DNA): TGTGCCAGCTCGCCCTGGGGGACAGGGGCAGGCACTGAAGCTTTCTTT. Protein sequence: CASSPWGTGAGTEAFF.